This T cell receptor beta chain was identified in a study of T cell responses to AZD1222 COVID-19 vaccine. General study results and limits: White British donors predominated, females outnumbered males, and clonal diversity was possibly underestimated. When two AZD1222 doses had been given, Spike-specific TCR breadth and depth rose.

The CDR3 is 12 residues long. Germline CDR1 reads MDHEN; CDR2 reads SYDVKM. The V end was cut by 8 bases, the J end by 3 bases, with 8 bases between. Repertoires were generated with immunoSEQ multiplex PCR, while TCRdb's copy carries only in-frame clones and drops some. Among tens of thousands of clones listed, 65% to 85% were seen once. As concerns this clone: Its matching antigen is unknown.

This sequence joins TRBV28 and TRBJ1-5; D possibly corresponds to TRBD1 (6 bases). The TCR originated in an adult in good health. The specimen comprised peripheral blood, sampled on day 0 of AZD1222 vaccination. The CDR3 sequence: CASGQNNQPQHF. Written as DNA, the CDR3 is TGTGCCAGCGGACAGAACAATCAGCCCCAGCATTTT.